Below, 22 T cell receptor beta chains from the same sample are listed, as sequenced in a study of blood T cell repertoires in COVID-19. Sequenced by immunoSEQ multiplex PCR; TCRdb stores in-frame clones only, minus some. This table has 390,000 or so clones, approximately 90% appearing once. What was sequenced was PBMCs or T cells enriched from blood (not recorded which). The receptors stem from a young man who had recovered from COVID-19.

In its sample, this clone was seen once. V gene TRBV5-1 combines with J gene TRBJ1-1, with TRBD1 matching 8 bases. The germline CDR1 and CDR2 sequences are SGHRS and YFSETQ. CDR3 length equals 16 residues. V shed 0 bases, J shed 0 bases, and the junction held 4 bases outside the gene matches. The CDR3 protein is CASSLAGQGMNTEAFF. CDR3 nucleotide sequence: TGCGCCAGCAGCTTGGCCGGACAGGGCATGAACACTGAAGCTTTCTTT.

This clone was seen more than once but under ten times. The chain is built from TRBV9 and TRBJ2-2; D possibly corresponds to TRBD1 (5 bases). The CDR3 is 16 residues long. Trimming took off 4 bases at V and 1 base at J, with 14 bases between the two ends. CDR1 and CDR2 (germline): SGDLS, YYNGEE. This CDR3 reads CASSSRQKENTGELFF. CDR3 DNA: TGTGCCAGCAGCTCCCGACAGAAAGAGAACACCGGGGAGCTGTTTTTT.

This clone was counted between two and nine times. The chain is built from TRBV12-3 or TRBV12-4 and TRBJ2-1, with 8 bases matching TRBD1. The CDR3 extends over 10 amino acids. V dropped 5 bases and J dropped 12; count of bases not matched to a gene: 0. Here the CDR3 reads CASSGQGQFF. The DNA of the CDR3 is TGTGCCAGCAGTGGACAGGGGCAGTTCTTC.

This clone has more than one count but fewer than ten. The rearrangement links TRBV28 to TRBJ1-2; TRBD1 matches at 8 bases. The length of the CDR3 is 14 residues. Germline V CDR1 and CDR2: MDHEN, SYDVKM. Germline trimming cut 3 bases from V and 5 bases from J; bases unmatched to any gene: 5. The DNA of the CDR3 is TGTGCCAGCAGTTTCCCGGGACAGGATTATGGCTACACCTTC. Translated: CASSFPGQDYGYTF.

The chain recombines TRBV19 with TRBJ1-5; 9 bases map to TRBD1. The trim removed 4 bases at V and 7 bases at J, leaving 5 bases unmatched. The CDR3 is 14 residues long. CDR1 and CDR2 (germline): LNHDA, SQIVND (reference sequence). The CDR3 sequence is CASSTGTGSQPQHF. The CDR3 nucleotides read TGTGCCAGTAGTACTGGGACAGGGTCCCAGCCCCAGCATTTT.

The CDR3 region has the DNA TGTGCCAGCAGGTGGGAGTCGGGGATCACTGAAGCTTTCTTT. Protein sequence: CASRWESGITEAFF. The chain carries TRBV2 and TRBJ1-1, with D unclear. This CDR3 is built from 14 residues. Between the trimmed V and J ends, which lost 6 bases and 4 bases, there was a span of 15 bases. The germline V gene encodes CDR1 SNHLY and CDR2 FYNNEI.

The chain couples TRBV5-1 to TRBJ2-6; D not certain. The CDR3 is 19 residues long. In germline, CDR1 is SGHRS, CDR2 YFSETQ. V lost 4 bases to trimming and J lost 0 bases, with 20 bases between them. CDR3 sequence reads: CASSPMRHSNLSGANVLTF. DNA of the CDR3: TGCGCCAGCAGCCCCATGAGACACTCCAACCTCTCTGGGGCCAACGTCCTGACTTTC.

The chain has TRBV28 and TRBJ2-5; 8 bases fit TRBD1. The CDR3 loop spans 13 amino acids. Germline CDR1 and CDR2: MDHEN and SYDVKM. V was clipped by 8 bases and J by 7 bases; unmatched bases: 9. CDR3 sequence reads: CASVSGQGGTQYF. The CDR3 DNA reads TGTGCCAGCGTTTCTGGACAGGGCGGGACCCAGTACTTC.

V and J are TRBV5-1 and TRBJ2-1; 10 bases map to TRBD1. The ends lost 4 bases at V and 3 bases at J; junction bases unmatched: 4. CDR3 size: 15 residues. Germline V gene sequence: CDR1 SGHRS, CDR2 YFSETQ. CDR3 loop: CASSPDRGNYNEQFF. In DNA, the CDR3 is TGCGCCAGCAGCCCGGACAGGGGGAACTACAATGAGCAGTTCTTC.

The chain recombines TRBV19 with TRBJ1-5; 9 bases are shared with TRBD1. The ends lost 0 bases at V and 7 bases at J; junction bases unmatched: 7. Germline CDR1 reads LNHDA; CDR2 reads SQIVND (reference sequence). This CDR3 is built from 16 residues. In DNA, the CDR3 is TGTGCCAGTAGTATAGATCTATGGACAGGGGTGCAGCCCCAGCATTTT. Translating it yields CASSIDLWTGVQPQHF.

The CDR3 reads CASSPTRRQSSEAFF. CDR3 nucleotides: TGTGCCAGCAGCCCGACTAGGAGGCAGTCCAGTGAAGCTTTCTTT. This chain uses TRBV4-2 with TRBJ1-1; no clear D. This CDR3 comprises 15 residues. Germline CDR1 is LGHNA and CDR2 is YNFKEQ. V lost 4 bases, J lost 7 bases, and 19 bases lay in between.

The chain couples TRBV7-9 to TRBJ1-1; D call uncertain. This CDR3 region has 14 residues. The germline V and J ends were trimmed by 3 bases and 7 bases, with 15 bases remaining between them. Germline CDR1 SEHNR, CDR2 FQNEAQ (reference sequence). The CDR3 sequence: CASSFMGIGGEAFF. As DNA, the CDR3 is TGTGCCAGCAGCTTCATGGGGATCGGAGGTGAAGCTTTCTTT. The entire variable domain, with the rest obtained from reference TRBV7-9 and TRBJ1-1, is as follows: DTGVSQNPRHKITKRGQNVTFRCDPISEHNRLYWYRQTLGQGPEFLTYFQNEAQLEKSRLLSDRFSAERPKGSFSTLEIQRTEQGDSAMYLCASSFMGIGGEAFFGQGTRLTVV.

The CDR3 DNA reads TGTGCCAGCAGCCTAGGGACAGGGGAGGACTATGGCTACACCTTC. Encoded protein: CASSLGTGEDYGYTF. The chain is built from TRBV7-3 and TRBJ1-2; TRBD1 matches 10 bases. V trimming: 5 bases; J trimming: 3 bases; junction bases outside the gene matches: 6. The CDR3 totals 15 residues. Germline V gives CDR1 SGHTA, CDR2 FQGTGA. Full variable domain (rest looked up from reference TRBV7-3 and TRBJ1-2): GAGVSQTPSNKVTEKGKYVELRCDPISGHTALYWYRQSLGQGPEFLIYFQGTGAADDSGLPNDRFFAVRPEGSVSTLKIQRTERGDSAVYLCASSLGTGEDYGYTFGSGTRLTVV.

This clone appeared a single time. The chain has TRBV5-4 and TRBJ2-1, with TRBD2 matching 14 bases. The germline V gene encodes CDR1 SGHNT and CDR2 YYREEE (reference sequence). CDR3 length: 14 amino acids. V lost 5 bases to trimming and J lost 6 bases; unmatched junction nucleotides: 1. For the CDR3, the DNA is TGTGCCAGCAGGACTAGCGGGGGGGCCAATGAGCAGTTCTTC. It yields the protein CASRTSGGANEQFF.

The chain links TRBV14 to TRBJ1-1, with a tentative D call TRBD1 (6 bases). CDR1 and CDR2 (germline): SGHDN, FVKESK. Between the trimmed V and J ends, which lost 1 base and 5 bases, there was a span of 11 bases. This CDR3 comprises 14 residues. This chain's CDR3 is CASSQGRGRTEAFF. CDR3 in DNA: TGTGCCAGCAGCCAAGGCAGGGGTCGGACTGAAGCTTTCTTT.

As regards this clone: An end of the junction differs from the germline gene, which may be a read error. The V call is TRBV6-5, the J call TRBJ1-1; D unresolved. The length of the CDR3 is 13 residues. The germline gives CDR1 MNHEY, CDR2 SVGAGI. CDR3 sequence reads: CASCYTRTSEAFF. The DNA of the CDR3 is TGTGCCAGCTGTTATACCCGAACGAGTGAAGCTTTCTTT.

The chain recombines TRBV2 with TRBJ2-7; D unresolved. The CDR3 loop spans 12 amino acids. CDR1 and CDR2 from the germline V gene are SNHLY and FYNNEI. Between the trimmed V and J ends, which lost 2 bases and 6 bases, there was a span of 8 bases. The CDR3 region has the DNA TGTGCCAGCAGTGAATACGAGGCCGAGCAGTACTTC. Residues: CASSEYEAEQYF.

The V call is TRBV2, the J call TRBJ1-2; 9 bases match TRBD1. The CDR3 contains 13 residues. Per the germline V gene, CDR1 is SNHLY and CDR2 is FYNNEI. Trimming at V came to 4 bases and at J to 6 bases, leaving 3 bases not matched to a gene. The CDR3 region is CASSVNRGHGYTF. The CDR3 nucleotides are TGTGCCAGCAGTGTTAACAGGGGGCATGGCTACACCTTC.

The V call is TRBV2, the J call TRBJ1-4; 9 bases agree with TRBD1. The junction had 7 bases not matched to a gene; V was cut back by 7 bases and J by 7 bases. Germline CDR1 SNHLY, CDR2 FYNNEI. The CDR3 has 14 amino acids. The CDR3 nucleotides read TGTGCCAGCATACGACAGGGGGAGTCTGAAAAACTGTTTTTT. Translated: CASIRQGESEKLFF. The entire variable domain, with the rest obtained from reference TRBV2 and TRBJ1-4, is as follows: EPEVTQTPSHQVTQMGQEVILRCVPISNHLYFYWYRQILGQKVEFLVSFYNNEISEKSEIFDDQFSVERPDGSNFTLKIRSTKLEDSAMYFCASIRQGESEKLFFGSGTQLSVL.

This chain uses TRBV12-3 or TRBV12-4 with TRBJ2-3; a weak D match, TRBD1 (6 bases). V was trimmed by 8 bases and J by 2 bases, leaving 11 bases between them. The CDR3 is 13 amino acids. The CDR3 DNA sequence: TGTGCCAGCCAGGGGCGTAACACAGATACGCAGTATTTT. Amino acid sequence: CASQGRNTDTQYF.

This clone was picked up a small number of times. The rearrangement uses TRBV15 and TRBJ2-3; 7 nucleotides line up with TRBD2. Germline loops: CDR1 LNHNV, CDR2 YYDKDF (reference sequence). The CDR3 is made up of 16 amino acids. Unmatched junction bases numbered 8, after V lost 2 bases and J lost 3 bases. CDR3 amino acids: CATSRPSGRGTDTQYF. DNA for the CDR3: TGTGCCACCAGCAGACCTAGCGGTCGTGGGACAGATACGCAGTATTTT.

The J gene is TRBJ2-7, the V gene TRBV7-9, with TRBD2 as a possible D gene (6 bases). Trimming cost V 0 bases and J 5 bases, with 23 bases left between them. Germline CDR1 is SEHNR and CDR2 is FQNEAQ (reference sequence). The CDR3 has 18 amino acids. In DNA form, the CDR3 reads TGTGCCAGCAGCTTAGCCGGGACTGCAGTTTTGGTTTCCGACGAGCAGTACTTC. Translation: CASSLAGTAVLVSDEQYF. The whole variable domain, filled in from reference TRBV7-9 and TRBJ2-7, reads DTGVSQNPRHKITKRGQNVTFRCDPISEHNRLYWYRQTLGQGPEFLTYFQNEAQLEKSRLLSDRFSAERPKGSFSTLEIQRTEQGDSAMYLCASSLAGTAVLVSDEQYFGPGTRLTVT.